This T cell receptor beta chain stems from a study of breast tumors, draining lymph nodes, adjacent tissues. Study findings and constraints: Luminal-like breast cancer showed significantly greater tumor-nontumor repertoire similarity than basal-like breast cancer did.

V was shortened by 8 bases and J by 1 base, with 12 bases between the two germline ends. CDR3 length: 14 amino acids. Per germline, CDR1 MNHEY and CDR2 SMNVEV (reference sequence). Axillary draining lymph nodes of breast cancer patients supplied the node samples. TCRdb fed the multiplex PCR reads into MiXCR, producing one record per CDR3 protein. This table has approximately 120,000 distinct CDR3 sequences, 21% appearing once. The table lists this clonotype with a few counts. Antigen unknown. The chain links TRBV27 to TRBJ1-5; no firm D call. The sample consisted of axillary lymph node tissue. The receptor's source is a female donor with breast cancer. Some clones in this sample may be carry-over from other donors' samples. CDR3 sequence: CASRSGLSNQPQHF. The CDR3, as DNA: TGTGCCAGCCGTTCCGGGTTAAGCAATCAGCCCCAGCATTTT.